A single sample gave rise to the 23 T cell receptor beta chains below, sequenced in a study of cytomegalovirus exposure and HLA in healthy donors. It was with 60 Vbeta and 13 Jbeta primers that the PCR ran. This table comes from immunoSEQ multiplex PCR, and its TCRdb copy is limited to in-frame clones, with some not included. The data hold around 200,000 clones, with around 80% observed a single time. The source material was PBMCs. The receptors derive from a woman aged 60 to 75 in good health and CMV-seropositive.

As to this clone: Additional DNA sequences in this sample encode the identical CDR3. The V and J genes are TRBV5-1 and TRBJ1-3; possibly TRBD1 for D (6 bases). The length of the CDR3 is 15 residues. Between the trimmed V and J ends, which lost 5 bases and 2 bases, there was a span of 14 bases. Germline V lookup: CDR1 SGHRS, CDR2 YFSETQ. CDR3 sequence: CASSTGQIPGNTIYF. CDR3 bases: TGCGCCAGCAGTACCGGACAGATCCCTGGAAACACCATATATTTT.

The rearrangement joins TRBV30 to TRBJ1-2, with 9 bases that match TRBD1. Germline V gene lookup returns CDR1 GTSNPN and CDR2 SVGIG (reference sequence). The CDR3 contains 13 residues. With 5 bases clipped from V and 2 bases from J, the junction kept 3 bases outside the gene matches. The CDR3 reads CAWEGTGNYGYTF. The CDR3, as DNA: TGTGCCTGGGAAGGGACAGGGAACTATGGCTACACCTTC.

The chain recombines TRBV6-1 with TRBJ2-2; D not certain. This CDR3 spans 13 amino acids. Between the trimmed V and J ends, which lost 5 bases and 4 bases, there was a span of 8 bases. The germline V gene has CDR1 MNHNS and CDR2 SASEGT. CDR3 bases: TGTGCCAGCAGTAGCTTTACCACCGGGGAGCTGTTTTTT. Protein product: CASSSFTTGELFF.

This rearrangement joins TRBV6-1 to TRBJ1-6; D unclear. Germline lookup yields CDR1 MNHNS and CDR2 SASEGT. V dropped 1 base and J dropped 6 bases, with 10 bases sitting between them. This CDR3 comprises 15 residues. The CDR3 nucleotides read TGTGCCAGCAGTGAAGTCGGAGGGTCTAATTCACCCCTCCACTTT. This codes for CASSEVGGSNSPLHF.

This clone was counted between two and nine times. V and J are TRBV7-2 and TRBJ1-2, with 9 bases identical to TRBD1. This CDR3 has 14 residues. Unmatched junction bases numbered 7, after V lost 3 bases and J lost 8 bases. CDR1 and CDR2 from the germline V gene are SGHTA and FQGNSA. This CDR3 reads CASSFGTGRGGYTF. The CDR3 DNA is TGTGCCAGCAGCTTTGGGACAGGGAGAGGGGGCTACACCTTC.

The rearrangement joins TRBV6-1 to TRBJ2-2; 7 nucleotides align to TRBD1. Per the germline V gene, CDR1 is MNHNS and CDR2 is SASEGT. The CDR3 runs 14 residues. The V and J ends lost 4 bases and 5 bases, in that order; junction bases with no gene match: 4. The CDR3 DNA reads as TGTGCCAGCAGTGGGGGGACAGTTACCGGGGAGCTGTTTTTT. Protein product: CASSGGTVTGELFF.

V usage is TRBV11-2 and J usage is TRBJ2-1; TRBD2 aligns across 8 bases. Germline V lookup: CDR1 SGHAT, CDR2 FQNNGV. This CDR3 is 15 amino acids long. V lost 2 bases and J lost 2; bases outside the gene matches: 2. The CDR3 DNA sequence: TGTGCCAGCAGCTTAAGGACTAGCCCCTACAATGAGCAGTTCTTC. Translation gives CASSLRTSPYNEQFF.

The rearrangement links TRBV5-1 to TRBJ1-3; D remains ambiguous. The CDR3 has 14 amino acids. V shed 0 bases and J shed 2 bases, with 6 bases lying between them. The germline gives CDR1 SGHRS, CDR2 YFSETQ. The chain's CDR3 is CASSLENTGNTIYF. The CDR3 nucleotides read TGCGCCAGCAGCTTGGAGAACACTGGAAACACCATATATTTT.

This chain joins TRBV5-5 and TRBJ2-1; 12 bases line up with TRBD2. V was clipped by 4 bases and J by 4 bases; unmatched bases: 6. The CDR3 length is 16 residues. Germline CDR1 and CDR2: SGHKS and YYEKEE (reference sequence). The CDR3 nucleotides read TGTGCCAGCAGCGGGTGGGGACTAGCGGGTTACAATGAGCAGTTCTTC. Protein product: CASSGWGLAGYNEQFF.

The V gene is TRBV7-2, the J gene TRBJ1-6; D perhaps matches TRBD1 (5 bases). This CDR3 is 16 amino acids long. Per the germline V gene, CDR1 is SGHTA and CDR2 is FQGNSA. V lost 1 base and J lost 4, with 11 bases in between. DNA for the CDR3: TGTGCCAGCAGCTTAGAAAATACAGGTTATAATTCACCCCTCCACTTT. Its translation: CASSLENTGYNSPLHF.

The chain carries TRBV4-2 and TRBJ2-2; a possible D gene is TRBD1 (7 bases). Per germline, CDR1 LGHNA and CDR2 YNFKEQ. The CDR3 contains 14 residues. Trimming cost V 6 bases and J 4 bases, with 12 bases left between them. The CDR3 loop reads CASRPGGITGELFF. The CDR3 DNA sequence: TGTGCCAGCAGACCAGGGGGGATCACCGGGGAGCTGTTTTTT.

This CDR3 reads CAISDRVQETQYF. The DNA of the CDR3 is TGTGCCATCAGTGACAGGGTCCAAGAGACCCAGTACTTC. The V call is TRBV10-3, the J call TRBJ2-5, with D possibly being TRBD1 (5 bases). This CDR3 comprises 13 residues. Trimming took off 3 bases at V and 1 base at J, with 6 bases between the two ends. Germline values: CDR1 ENHRY, CDR2 SYGVKD.

To note about this clone: Germline and junction disagree at one end, which may indicate a read error. This chain connects TRBV18 to TRBJ2-5; D not resolved. Germline V gene lookup returns CDR1 KGHSH and CDR2 LQKENI. CDR3 size: 13 residues. The CDR3 spells CASSPRSQETQYF. The DNA for the CDR3 is TGTGCCAGCTCACCGAGGAGCCAAGAAACCCAGTACTTC.

This chain links TRBV11-2 with TRBJ1-1, with D maybe TRBD1 (6 bases). Germline V gives CDR1 SGHAT, CDR2 FQNNGV. This CDR3 is 13 amino acids long. V lost 2 bases and J lost 8, with 12 bases in between. The CDR3 DNA reads TGTGCCAGCAGCTTATCAGGGACAACCGAAGCTTTCTTT. Residues: CASSLSGTTEAFF. The whole variable domain, remainder taken from reference TRBV11-2 and TRBJ1-1, is EAGVAQSPRYKIIEKRQSVAFWCNPISGHATLYWYQQILGQGPKLLIQFQNNGVVDDSQLPKDRFSAERLKGVDSTLKIQPAKLEDSAVYLCASSLSGTTEAFFGQGTRLTVV.

The chain couples TRBV4-2 to TRBJ2-7, with a weak D call TRBD1 (5 bases). Germline lookup yields CDR1 LGHNA and CDR2 YNFKEQ. V was pared by 2 bases and J by 2 bases, with 19 bases between. This CDR3 region has 17 residues. CDR3 amino acids: CASSQTGLNPYPYEQYF. As DNA, the CDR3 is TGTGCCAGCAGCCAAACAGGTCTGAATCCCTACCCCTACGAGCAGTACTTC.

This chain links TRBV5-4 with TRBJ2-7; weak D call: TRBD1 (6 bases). Germline CDR1 and CDR2: SGHNT and YYREEE (reference sequence). The CDR3 has 15 residues. Trimming shortened V by 3 bases and J by 0 bases, and 13 bases separated the two germline ends. The CDR3 is CASSSRQDSSYEQYF. For the CDR3, the DNA is TGTGCCAGCAGCTCCCGACAGGACAGCTCCTACGAGCAGTACTTC. Full variable domain (outside the CDR3, taken from reference TRBV5-4 and TRBJ2-7): ETGVTQSPTHLIKTRGQQVTLRCSSQSGHNTVSWYQQALGQGPQFIFQYYREEENGRGNFPPRFSGLQFPNYSSELNVNALELDDSALYLCASSSRQDSSYEQYFGPGTRLTVT.

J is TRBJ1-2 and V is TRBV5-1; 7 bases are a match to TRBD1. CDR3 length: 14 amino acids. CDR1 is SGHRS, CDR2 YFSETQ, per germline. V shed 1 base, J shed 3 bases, and the junction held 3 bases outside the gene matches. In DNA, the CDR3 is TGCGCCAGCAGCTTGCCCAGGGGGGACTATGGCTACACCTTC. Its protein product is CASSLPRGDYGYTF.

J is TRBJ2-5 and V is TRBV7-6; 11 bases are a match to TRBD2. The CDR3 loop spans 16 amino acids. Germline V gives CDR1 SGHVS, CDR2 FNYEAQ. J gave up 7 bases and V 5 bases, and 12 bases lay outside the gene matches. The CDR3 DNA reads TGTGCCAGCAGCGACATCTTAGCGGGAGGGGGTACGACCCAGTACTTC. Its protein is CASSDILAGGGTTQYF.

The V and J genes are TRBV5-1 and TRBJ2-2, with 14 bases fitting TRBD2. V lost 4 bases and J lost 4; bases outside the gene matches: 9. Germline V gives CDR1 SGHRS, CDR2 YFSETQ. This CDR3 has 18 residues. The CDR3 loop is CASSGLTSGRAGTGELFF. For the CDR3, the DNA is TGCGCCAGCAGCGGATTGACTAGCGGGAGGGCGGGCACCGGGGAGCTGTTTTTT.

The chain links TRBV19 to TRBJ2-3, with D maybe TRBD2 (6 bases). The CDR3 loop spans 14 amino acids. Germline lookup yields CDR1 LNHDA and CDR2 SQIVND (reference sequence). V was trimmed by 6 bases and J by 2 bases, leaving 12 bases between them. CDR3 coding DNA: TGTGCCAGTAGAGATGGGGGGTTCACAGATACGCAGTATTTT. Its translation is CASRDGGFTDTQYF.

This chain connects TRBV6-5 to TRBJ1-1; 7 bases fit TRBD1. Unmatched junction bases numbered 6, after V lost 6 bases and J lost 8 bases. Looked up from germline, CDR1 is MNHEY and CDR2 is SVGAGI. The CDR3 length is 12 residues. The CDR3 DNA reads as TGTGCCAGCAGCCCCGTGACAGGGGAAGCTTTCTTT. As protein: CASSPVTGEAFF.

This chain joins TRBV19 and TRBJ1-3; the match to TRBD1 covers 9 bases. V dropped 6 bases and J dropped 2; count of bases not matched to a gene: 5. The CDR3 runs to 15 residues. Germline V gene sequence: CDR1 LNHDA, CDR2 SQIVND (reference sequence). The CDR3 region is CASSEYRGPGNTIYF. CDR3 nucleotides: TGTGCCAGTAGCGAATACAGGGGGCCTGGAAACACCATATATTTT.

This chain links TRBV7-2 with TRBJ1-1; D might be TRBD1 (6 bases). Germline values: CDR1 SGHTA, CDR2 FQGNSA. Trimming pared 0 bases from V and 4 bases from J, leaving 12 bases between. There are 15 residues in the CDR3. For the CDR3, the DNA is TGTGCCAGCAGCTTAGCGACAGGTTCTACCACTGAAGCTTTCTTT. It is translated as CASSLATGSTTEAFF.